The source of this T cell receptor (beta chain) is a study of CD8 T cells in ankylosing spondylitis (dated 2017 in TCRdb). Study-wide context: The study profiled T cell receptor beta repertoires in healthy donors and ankylosing spondylitis patients to find disease-linked TCR variants. Peripheral blood was sampled, and synovial fluid was additionally collected from ankylosing spondylitis patients. The full study cohort comprised 25 ankylosing spondylitis patients and about 110 healthy donors.

The instrument was an Illumina HiSeq 2500. TCR beta libraries were prepared by quantitative 5'-RACE with molecular barcodes. Turning to the authors' computational methods: A new computational method, built on a probabilistic model of VDJ rearrangement, was used to identify disease-linked TCR variants. The public reads were quality trimmed at Q25 with fastp and then assembled into clones with MiXCR by TCRdb, keeping productive beta chains. Each entry is one CDR3 protein sequence, shown with its most common DNA and genes. TCRdb, not the original authors, processed these V and J calls. The sample table lists 250,000 to 350,000 distinct CDR3 sequences, around 20% of them with a count of one. The ten largest account for 7.5% to 9.5% of the sample. The table lists this clonotype with a few counts. No antigen is known for it. Base qualities are missing; no much larger clone stands one base away. Overall study results and their limits: A TCR beta motif made up of several highly homologous amino acid variants appeared to be characteristic of blood from ankylosing spondylitis patients. Some TCR beta motif variants had previously been reported in synovial fluid and blood of reactive arthritis patients, which suggested common disease-initiation mechanisms. The disease-linked clones were reported to be significantly enriched in matched synovial fluid samples from ankylosing spondylitis patients. The disease-linked clones showed a CD8+ phenotype and occurred at relatively low frequencies in peripheral blood.

The CDR3 has 15 amino acids, counting the end cysteine and phenylalanine. Left in the record is the CDR3 DNA by itself, 45 bases read in frame from the first base. V is cut by 2 bases and J by 6 bases, and the space between the germline ends is 14 bases. CDR1 and CDR2 are drawn from the germline V gene: SGDLS, YYNGEE. The chain was built from TRBV9 and TRBJ2-2; there is no confident call for the D gene. The receptor's source is a male donor with ankylosing spondylitis or in good health (not recorded which). The sequencing sample was made of blood, either unsorted or a sorted T cell fraction (not recorded which). CDR3 sequence: CASSVGRSVPGELFF. The bases read TGTGCCAGCAGCGTCGGCAGGTCCGTACCCGGGGAGCTGTTTTTT.